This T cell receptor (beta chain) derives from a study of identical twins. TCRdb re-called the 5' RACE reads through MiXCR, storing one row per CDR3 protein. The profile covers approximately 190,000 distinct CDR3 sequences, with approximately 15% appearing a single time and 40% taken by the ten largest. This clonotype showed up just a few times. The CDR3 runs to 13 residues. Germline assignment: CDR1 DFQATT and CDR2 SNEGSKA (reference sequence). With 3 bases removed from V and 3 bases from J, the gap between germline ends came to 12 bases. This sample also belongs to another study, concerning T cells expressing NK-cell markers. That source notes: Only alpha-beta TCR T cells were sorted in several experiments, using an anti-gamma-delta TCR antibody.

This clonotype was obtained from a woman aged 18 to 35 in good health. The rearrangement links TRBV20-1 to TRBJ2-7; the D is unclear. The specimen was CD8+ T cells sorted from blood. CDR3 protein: CSARTDGIYEQYF. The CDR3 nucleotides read TGCAGTGCTAGGACGGACGGAATCTACGAGCAGTACTTC.